The 12 T cell receptor beta chains below all came from one sample that was sequenced in a study of PD-1 blockade in classical Hodgkin lymphoma. All patients experienced relapse after autologous stem cell transplantation, and brentuximab vedotin exposure was variable. TCRdb keeps only in-frame clones here, not all; method: immunoSEQ multiplex PCR. The sample lists 9,500 to 13,000 clones, 70% to 85% occurring once. This specimen was peripheral blood mononuclear cells (PBMCs), taken at baseline. The receptor source for this set is a human donor with classical Hodgkin lymphoma.

This clone was counted a few times. This sequence joins TRBV5-4 and TRBJ2-1, with 10 bases identical to TRBD1. This CDR3 contains 15 residues. The V and J ends lost 6 bases and 2 bases, in that order; junction bases with no gene match: 5. Germline V lookup: CDR1 SGHNT, CDR2 YYREEE (reference sequence). This CDR3 reads CASTPDRGAYNEQFF. The CDR3 DNA reads as TGTGCCAGCACCCCGGACAGGGGGGCCTACAATGAGCAGTTCTTC.

This sequence joins TRBV28 and TRBJ2-5; 9 bases are shared with TRBD1. This CDR3 spans 15 amino acids. The junction had 5 bases not matched to a gene; V was cut back by 2 bases and J by 4 bases. CDR1 and CDR2 (germline): MDHEN, SYDVKM. CDR3 amino acids: CASSLGTGRGETQYF. In DNA, the CDR3 is TGTGCCAGCAGTTTAGGGACAGGGAGGGGAGAGACCCAGTACTTC. The whole variable domain, remainder taken from reference TRBV28 and TRBJ2-5, is DVKVTQSSRYLVKRTGEKVFLECVQDMDHENMFWYRQDPGLGLRLIYFSYDVKMKEKGDIPEGYSVSREKKERFSLILESASTNQTSMYLCASSLGTGRGETQYFGPGTRLLVL.

The gene calls are TRBV2 and TRBJ2-1; unclear D gene. The CDR3 contains 12 residues. V shed 6 bases and J shed 6 bases, with 9 bases lying between them. Germline CDR1 SNHLY, CDR2 FYNNEI. CDR3 residues: CASRGSINEQFF. The DNA for the CDR3 is TGTGCCAGCAGGGGCTCCATCAATGAGCAGTTCTTC.

The J gene is TRBJ2-2, the V gene TRBV5-5, with 10 bases fitting TRBD2. The CDR3 contains 19 residues. Per germline, CDR1 SGHKS and CDR2 YYEKEE (reference sequence). The trim removed 0 bases at V and 8 bases at J, leaving 16 bases unmatched. CDR3 in DNA: TGTGCCAGCAGCTTGGCTCCCGCGGTCCTAGCGGGGGTCCAAGGGGAGCTGTTTTTT. This codes for CASSLAPAVLAGVQGELFF.

J is TRBJ1-3 and V is TRBV18; D is perhaps TRBD1 (5 bases). Trimming pared 1 base from V and 0 bases from J, leaving 16 bases between. Per the germline V gene, CDR1 is KGHSH and CDR2 is LQKENI. The CDR3 sequence is 18 residues long. CDR3 bases: TGTGCCAGCTCACCACTCTCGCAGGGCGAAAGCTCTGGAAACACCATATATTTT. It translates to CASSPLSQGESSGNTIYF. Supplemented by reference TRBV18 and TRBJ1-3, the full variable domain reads NAGVMQNPRHLVRRRGQEARLRCSPMKGHSHVYWYRQLPEEGLKFMVYLQKENIIDESGMPKERFSAEFPKEGPSILRIQQVVRGDSAAYFCASSPLSQGESSGNTIYFGEGSWLTVV.

A note on this clone: An end of the junction does not agree with germline; a read error may underlie this. V and J are TRBV5-3 and TRBJ1-2; 8 bases match TRBD1. Being an ORF, TRBV5-3 has a function that is uncertain. CDR3 length: 12 amino acids. The CDR3 spells CASSLDRDGYTF. The CDR3 DNA reads as TGTGCCAGCAGCTTGGACAGGGATGGCTACACCTTC.

The V and J genes are TRBV9 and TRBJ2-3; TRBD1 or TRBD2 may be the D gene (6 bases each). The CDR3 has 16 amino acids. V was pared by 0 bases and J by 5 bases, with 16 bases between. Germline V CDR1 and CDR2: SGDLS, YYNGEE. The CDR3 reads CASSVDPGGLLDTQYF. In nucleotides, the CDR3 is TGTGCCAGCAGCGTAGATCCCGGGGGCCTCTTAGATACGCAGTATTTT.

The chain is built from TRBV4-2 and TRBJ2-1, with 11 positions matching TRBD2. The CDR3 extends over 15 amino acids. Trimming cost V 5 bases and J 9 bases; bases outside gene matches: 9. Looked up from germline, CDR1 is LGHNA and CDR2 is YNFKEQ. For the CDR3, the DNA is TGTGCCAGCAGCTCCGGGACTAGCGGAAGAACTGAGCAGTTCTTC. This codes for CASSSGTSGRTEQFF.

In its sample, this clone was seen a few times. The chain uses TRBV18 and TRBJ1-1, with 8 bases identical to TRBD1. The CDR3 runs 12 residues. Trimming took 6 bases from V and 8 from J; bases not matched to a gene: 5. The germline gives CDR1 KGHSH, CDR2 LQKENI. As DNA, the CDR3 is TGTGCCAGCTCTCCTCGGACAGGGGAAGCTTTCTTT. It yields the protein CASSPRTGEAFF.

This chain joins TRBV28 and TRBJ1-5; unclear D gene. Between the trimmed V and J ends, which lost 0 bases and 6 bases, there was a span of 9 bases. Germline V CDR1 and CDR2: MDHEN, SYDVKM. The CDR3 spans 14 residues. The CDR3 nucleotides read TGTGCCAGCAGTTTATGGAGGGCGCCTCAGCCCCAGCATTTT. Its protein product is CASSLWRAPQPQHF.

J is TRBJ2-5 and V is TRBV6-5; TRBD1 agrees at 10 bases. Per germline, CDR1 MNHEY and CDR2 SVGAGI. The CDR3 extends over 15 amino acids. Trimming removed 6 bases from V and 5 bases from J; junction bases left unmatched: 9. The CDR3 nucleotides are TGTGCCAGCAGGGCCAGGGACAGGGGTCCTGAGACCCAGTACTTC. The encoded protein is CASRARDRGPETQYF.

The CDR3 DNA reads TGTGCCAGCAGTTTTGGCTTGGGTCGCGAGCAGTTCTTC. The encoded protein is CASSFGLGREQFF. J is TRBJ2-1 and V is TRBV27; D remains ambiguous. V dropped 3 bases and J dropped 10 bases, with 13 bases sitting between them. Germline values: CDR1 MNHEY, CDR2 SMNVEV (reference sequence). The CDR3 is 13 amino acids.